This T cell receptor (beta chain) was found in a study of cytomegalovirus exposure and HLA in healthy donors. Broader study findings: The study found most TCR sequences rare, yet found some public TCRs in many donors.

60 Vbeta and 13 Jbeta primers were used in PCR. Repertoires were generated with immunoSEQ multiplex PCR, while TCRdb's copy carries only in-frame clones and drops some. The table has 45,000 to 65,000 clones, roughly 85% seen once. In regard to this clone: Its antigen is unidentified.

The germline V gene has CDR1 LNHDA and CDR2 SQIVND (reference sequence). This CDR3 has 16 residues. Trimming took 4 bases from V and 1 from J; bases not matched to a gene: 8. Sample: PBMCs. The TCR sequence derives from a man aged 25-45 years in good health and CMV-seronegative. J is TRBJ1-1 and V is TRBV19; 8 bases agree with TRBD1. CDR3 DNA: TGTGCCAGTAGTAGGCCAGGGGGCGCGGAGAACACTGAAGCTTTCTTT. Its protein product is CASSRPGGAENTEAFF.